These T cell receptor beta chains were read from a single sample in a study of vaccination and CD4 T cells after COVID-19. TCRdb passed the PCR reads through MiXCR, listing each CDR3 protein once. The sample has some 15,000 distinct CDR3 sequences, approximately 53% seen once. The antigens for these receptors are not known. Source material: CD4+ T cells from blood, cultured in vitro. These receptors came from a human donor who had recovered from COVID-19. Both conserved end residues are part of each CDR3. The D gene is left open where the match is weak. Size is stated for part of the rows, as once, few or many counts, or as a class when the clone is expanded.

d_call	v_call	j_call	clone_size	cdr3_nt	cdr3_aa
TRBD1	TRBV11-2	TRBJ1-1	-	TGTGCCAGCAGCTCGACAGGGTTGGGGGGCACTGAAGCTTTCTTT	CASSSTGLGGTEAFF
TRBD2	TRBV27	TRBJ2-3	few	TGTGCCAGCAGTATCCAAGCGGGAGCGGCGACAGATACGCAGTATTTT	CASSIQAGAATDTQYF
TRBD2	TRBV5-5	TRBJ2-7	-	TGTGCCAGCAGTTTTAACCCGGGGGGCTCCTACGAGCAGTACTTC	CASSFNPGGSYEQYF
-	TRBV20-1	TRBJ1-5	-	TGCAGTGCTAGAGATTCTGGGGGCAATCAGCCCCAGCATTTT	CSARDSGGNQPQHF
TRBD1	TRBV6-2/TRBV6-3	TRBJ1-5	few	TGTGCCAGCAGCCCCGGGACAGGGGTAGTCGGCGATCAGCCCCAGCATTTT	CASSPGTGVVGDQPQHF
-	TRBV6-5	TRBJ1-1	-	TGTGCCAGCAGTTACTCATGGTCCGGAGTGAACACTGAAGCTTTCTTT	CASSYSWSGVNTEAFF
TRBD1	TRBV7-8	TRBJ2-3	-	TGTGCCAGCAGCCCCCGGGACAGGGGTGATACGCAGTATTTT	CASSPRDRGDTQYF
-	TRBV20-1	TRBJ2-2	-	TGCAGTGCTAGAGCTCCCGGCCGGAATCGGGAGCTGTTTTTT	CSARAPGRNRELFF
-	TRBV6-1	TRBJ1-3	-	TGTGCCACCGCAACAGGGACTGGAAACACCATATATTTT	CATATGTGNTIYF
-	TRBV20-1	TRBJ1-5	few	TGCAGTGCTAGAGGGCAGGGATATAGCAATCAGCCCCAGCATTTT	CSARGQGYSNQPQHF
-	TRBV10-2	TRBJ2-2	-	TGCGCCAGCAGTCGGACCGATAGGAACGGGGAGCTGTTTTTT	CASSRTDRNGELFF
-	TRBV20-1	TRBJ2-1	-	TGCAGTGCTAGCGGGACCATCAATGAGCAGTTCTTC	CSASGTINEQFF
-	TRBV29-1	TRBJ2-3	-	TGCAGCGGGGTGAGGGACCGCGGCCCAGATACGCAGTATTTT	CSGVRDRGPDTQYF
-	TRBV19	TRBJ1-2	-	TGTGCCAGTAGTATGCGGGACTATGGCTACACCTTC	CASSMRDYGYTF
TRBD2	TRBV12-3/TRBV12-4	TRBJ2-7	-	TGTGCCAGCAGGACTAGCCGGGAGCAGTACTTC	CASRTSREQYF
-	TRBV19	TRBJ1-5	-	TGTGCCAGTAGTATAGAACCGACCCATCAGCCCCAGCATTTT	CASSIEPTHQPQHF
-	TRBV7-8	TRBJ2-7	once	TGTGCCAGCAGCTTATCTGGGTGGATTAGGTCCTCCTACGAGCAGTACTTC	CASSLSGWIRSSYEQYF
-	TRBV10-3	TRBJ1-4	large	TGTGCCATCAGTGAAGAGGGTACGAAACTGTTTTTT	CAISEEGTKLFF
-	TRBV19	TRBJ1-2	-	TGTGCCAGTAGTAGGGGCCCCATAAACTATGGCTACACCTTC	CASSRGPINYGYTF
TRBD1	TRBV20-1	TRBJ2-5	-	TGCAGTGCTAGGGACAGGCGTTCGAGTACGACCCAGCACTTC	CSARDRRSSTTQHF
-	TRBV20-1	TRBJ2-3	few	TGCAGTGCGACATCACTGAGCACAGATACGCAGTATTTT	CSATSLSTDTQYF
-	TRBV20-1	TRBJ2-5	-	TGCAGTGCCCGACAGGCGCTATACATCCAAGAGACCCAGTACTTC	CSARQALYIQETQYF
-	TRBV21-1	TRBJ1-5	-	TGTGCCAGCAGCAAAGAGGGCGTCAGGCCGGGTGGCAATCAGCCCCAGCATTTT	CASSKEGVRPGGNQPQHF
TRBD2	TRBV7-2	TRBJ2-3	few	TGTGCCAGCAGCTGGACTAGCGGGACAGATACGCAGTATTTT	CASSWTSGTDTQYF
TRBD2	TRBV6-2/TRBV6-3	TRBJ2-1	-	TGTGCCAGCAGTTACAGCCTAGCGGGAGTGTCCTACAATGAGCAGTTCTTC	CASSYSLAGVSYNEQFF
TRBD1	TRBV6-4	TRBJ2-3	few	TGTGCCAGCAGTGATGGGACAGGGGGCACAGATACGCAGTATTTT	CASSDGTGGTDTQYF
-	TRBV5-5	TRBJ1-2	-	TGTGCCAGCAGCATACAGGGACGTAGTGGCTACACCTTC	CASSIQGRSGYTF
-	TRBV6-5	TRBJ2-3	-	TGTGCCAGCAGTTACACCCCTAGTGGGAAACTCAGCACAGATACGCAGTATTTT	CASSYTPSGKLSTDTQYF
-	TRBV5-8	TRBJ1-5	-	TGTGCCAGCAGCTTACTACAACAGGGTTGGGGTCAGCCCCAGCATTTT	CASSLLQQGWGQPQHF
TRBD1	TRBV2	TRBJ2-5	-	TGTGCCAGCAGTAGGACAGGTTCGGGGGAGACCCAGTACTTC	CASSRTGSGETQYF
TRBD2	TRBV20-1	TRBJ2-1	-	TGCAGTGCTAGAGAGACACTAGCGGAATACAATGAGCAGTTCTTC	CSARETLAEYNEQFF
TRBD1	TRBV7-9	TRBJ2-5	-	TGTGCCAGCAGCGCTCGGGACAGGGGATCTGAGACCCAGTACTTC	CASSARDRGSETQYF
-	TRBV29-1	TRBJ2-7	-	TGCAGCGTGGTGCTGACTCTTAAGCCTTCCTACGAGCAGTACTTC	CSVVLTLKPSYEQYF
TRBD1	TRBV10-3	TRBJ1-4	-	TGTGCCATCAGTGAGTTTCAAACAGGGGCTAATGAAAAACTGTTTTTT	CAISEFQTGANEKLFF
-	TRBV28	TRBJ2-5	-	TGTGCCAGCAACCAACAAGAGACCCAGTACTTC	CASNQQETQYF
-	TRBV27	TRBJ2-7	-	TGTGCCAGCGGGCACTACGAGCAGTACTTC	CASGHYEQYF
-	TRBV12-3/TRBV12-4	TRBJ1-2	-	TGTGCCAGCAGTAGATACAGGGAGGGGGAAGATGGCTACACCTTC	CASSRYREGEDGYTF
-	TRBV28	TRBJ2-1	-	TGTGCCAGCAGTTTAGTGGGGAACTCCTACAATGAGCAGTTCTTC	CASSLVGNSYNEQFF
-	TRBV19	TRBJ1-1	-	TGTGCCAGTAAGGCCGGGACAATGACTGAAGCTTTCTTT	CASKAGTMTEAFF